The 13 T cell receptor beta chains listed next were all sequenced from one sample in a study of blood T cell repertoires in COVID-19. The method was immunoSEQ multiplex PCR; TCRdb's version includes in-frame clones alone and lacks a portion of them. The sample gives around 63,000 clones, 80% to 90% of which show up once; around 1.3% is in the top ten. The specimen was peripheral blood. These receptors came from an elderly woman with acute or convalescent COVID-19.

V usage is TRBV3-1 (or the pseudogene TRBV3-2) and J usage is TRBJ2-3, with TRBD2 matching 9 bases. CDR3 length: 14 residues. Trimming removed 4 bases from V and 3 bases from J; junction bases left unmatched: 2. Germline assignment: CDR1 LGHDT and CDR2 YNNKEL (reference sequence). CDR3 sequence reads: CASSLSGSTDTQYF. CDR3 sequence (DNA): TGTGCCAGCAGCCTTAGCGGGAGTACAGATACGCAGTATTTT.

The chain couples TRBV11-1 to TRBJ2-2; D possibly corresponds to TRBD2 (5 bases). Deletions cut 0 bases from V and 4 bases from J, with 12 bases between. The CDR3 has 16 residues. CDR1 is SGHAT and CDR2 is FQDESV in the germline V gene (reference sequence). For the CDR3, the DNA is TGTGCCAGCAGCTTAGCGGCCGTTCGGGGCACCGGGGAGCTGTTTTTT. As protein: CASSLAAVRGTGELFF.

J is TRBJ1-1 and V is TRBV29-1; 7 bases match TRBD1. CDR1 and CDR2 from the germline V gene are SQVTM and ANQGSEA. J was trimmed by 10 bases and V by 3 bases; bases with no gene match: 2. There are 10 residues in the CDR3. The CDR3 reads CSVDRGRAFF. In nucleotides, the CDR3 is TGCAGCGTTGATAGGGGGCGAGCTTTCTTT.

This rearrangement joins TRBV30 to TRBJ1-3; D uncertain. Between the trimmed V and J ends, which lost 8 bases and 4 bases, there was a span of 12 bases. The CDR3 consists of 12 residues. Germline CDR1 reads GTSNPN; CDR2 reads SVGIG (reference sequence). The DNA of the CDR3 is TGTGCCGGCGGGGTCGGAGGAAACACCATATATTTT. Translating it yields CAGGVGGNTIYF.

The CDR3 reads CASSLVGQPQHF. CDR3 DNA sequence: TGTGCCAGCAGTTTGGTCGGGCAGCCCCAGCATTTT. The chain recombines TRBV27 with TRBJ1-5; D is undetermined. The CDR3 is 12 amino acids. Trimming left V 3 bases short and J 7 bases short, with 7 bases between. The germline V gene encodes CDR1 MNHEY and CDR2 SMNVEV (reference sequence).

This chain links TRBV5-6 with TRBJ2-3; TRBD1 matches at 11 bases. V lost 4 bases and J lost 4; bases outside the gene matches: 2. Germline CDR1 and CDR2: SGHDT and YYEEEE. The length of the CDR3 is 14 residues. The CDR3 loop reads CASSPGQGADTQYF. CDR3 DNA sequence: TGTGCCAGCAGCCCGGGACAGGGGGCAGATACGCAGTATTTT.

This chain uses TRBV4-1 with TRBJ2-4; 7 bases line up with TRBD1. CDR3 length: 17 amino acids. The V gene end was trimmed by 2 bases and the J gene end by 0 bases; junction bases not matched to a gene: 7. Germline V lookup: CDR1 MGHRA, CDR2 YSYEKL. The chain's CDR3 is CASSQSTGEIAKNIQYF. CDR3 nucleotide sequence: TGCGCCAGCAGCCAAAGTACAGGGGAGATAGCCAAAAACATTCAGTACTTC.

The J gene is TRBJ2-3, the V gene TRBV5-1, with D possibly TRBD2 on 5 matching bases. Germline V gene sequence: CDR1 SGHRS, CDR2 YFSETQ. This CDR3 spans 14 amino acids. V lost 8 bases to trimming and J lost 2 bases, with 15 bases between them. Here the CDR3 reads CASGLGSYTDTQYF. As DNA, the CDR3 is TGCGCCAGTGGCTTGGGGAGTTACACAGATACGCAGTATTTT.

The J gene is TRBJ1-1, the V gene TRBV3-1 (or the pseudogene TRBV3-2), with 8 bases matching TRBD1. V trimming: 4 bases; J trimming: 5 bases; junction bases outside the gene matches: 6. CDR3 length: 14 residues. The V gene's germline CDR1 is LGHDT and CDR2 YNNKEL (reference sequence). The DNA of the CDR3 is TGTGCCAGCAGCCTTACAGGGGGAAGGACTGAAGCTTTCTTT. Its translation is CASSLTGGRTEAFF.

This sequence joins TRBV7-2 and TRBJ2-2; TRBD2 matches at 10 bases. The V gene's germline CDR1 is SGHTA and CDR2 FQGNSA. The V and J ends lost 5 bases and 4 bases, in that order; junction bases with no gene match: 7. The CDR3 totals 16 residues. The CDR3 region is CASSGQLAGLTGELFF. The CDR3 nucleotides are TGTGCCAGCAGCGGTCAACTAGCGGGGCTCACCGGGGAGCTGTTTTTT.

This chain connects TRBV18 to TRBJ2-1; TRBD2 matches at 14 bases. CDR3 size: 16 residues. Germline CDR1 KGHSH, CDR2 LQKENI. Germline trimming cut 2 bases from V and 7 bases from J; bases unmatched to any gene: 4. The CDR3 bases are TGTGCCAGCTCACCAGGGACTAGCGGGAGTGGGAATGAGCAGTTCTTC. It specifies CASSPGTSGSGNEQFF. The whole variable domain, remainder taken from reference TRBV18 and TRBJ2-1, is NAGVMQNPRHLVRRRGQEARLRCSPMKGHSHVYWYRQLPEEGLKFMVYLQKENIIDESGMPKERFSAEFPKEGPSILRIQQVVRGDSAAYFCASSPGTSGSGNEQFFGPGTRLTVL.

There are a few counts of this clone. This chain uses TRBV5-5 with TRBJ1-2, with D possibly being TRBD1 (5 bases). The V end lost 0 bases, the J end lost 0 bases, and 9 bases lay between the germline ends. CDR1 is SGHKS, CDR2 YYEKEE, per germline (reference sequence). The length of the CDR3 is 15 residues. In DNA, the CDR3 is TGTGCCAGCAGCTTGGGCAGGGCGCCTAACTATGGCTACACCTTC. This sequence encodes CASSLGRAPNYGYTF.

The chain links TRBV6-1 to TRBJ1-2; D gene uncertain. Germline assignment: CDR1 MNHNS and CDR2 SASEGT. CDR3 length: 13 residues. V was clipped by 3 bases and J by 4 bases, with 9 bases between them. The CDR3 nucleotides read TGTGCCAGCAGTGATAGTGATTTCTATGGCTACACCTTC. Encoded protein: CASSDSDFYGYTF.